The 12 T cell receptor beta chains given below trace back to one sample, sequenced in a study of blood T cell repertoires in COVID-19. TCRdb's table, derived via immunoSEQ multiplex PCR, lists solely in-frame clones and lacks some. The sample holds a few hundred thousand clones, about nine tenths seen once. Material: peripheral blood. The receptors here all came from a man aged 70-80 years with acute or convalescent COVID-19.

The chain couples TRBV5-5 to TRBJ2-1; TRBD2 agrees at 10 bases. Germline lookup yields CDR1 SGHKS and CDR2 YYEKEE (reference sequence). The CDR3 spans 16 residues. J gave up 2 bases and V 4 bases, and 6 bases lay outside the gene matches. The CDR3 loop reads CASSPGLALAYNEQFF. CDR3 sequence (DNA): TGTGCCAGCAGCCCGGGACTAGCGCTCGCCTACAATGAGCAGTTCTTC.

The gene calls are TRBV28 and TRBJ2-2, with 7 bases that match TRBD2. The trim removed 2 bases at V and 4 bases at J, leaving 7 bases unmatched. Germline V gene data show CDR1 as MDHEN and CDR2 as SYDVKM. This CDR3 is built from 16 residues. CDR3 nucleotide sequence: TGTGCCAGCAGTTTAGGGGGAGGGAGCGTCACCGGGGAGCTGTTTTTT. This gives the protein CASSLGGGSVTGELFF.

This chain joins TRBV12-3 or TRBV12-4 and TRBJ1-6; D is uncertain. V gave up 2 bases and J gave up 10 bases, with 6 bases separating them. CDR3 length: 12 amino acids. Here the CDR3 DNA reads TGTGCCAGCAGTTTACCGGGATCACCCCTCCACTTT. This translates into CASSLPGSPLHF.

The rearrangement joins TRBV7-2 to TRBJ2-7; 11 nucleotides match TRBD1. Germline lookup yields CDR1 SGHTA and CDR2 FQGNSA. The J segment lost 2 bases and the V segment lost 5 bases, leaving 2 bases of the junction unmatched. This CDR3 spans 14 amino acids. The CDR3 spells CASSRTGGPYEQYF. CDR3 coding DNA: TGTGCCAGCAGCCGGACAGGGGGCCCCTACGAGCAGTACTTC.

The J gene is TRBJ2-3, the V gene TRBV19, with 7 nucleotides matching TRBD1. The CDR3 runs 15 residues. The V and J ends lost 4 bases and 4 bases, in that order; junction bases with no gene match: 8. Germline CDR1 LNHDA, CDR2 SQIVND (reference sequence). In DNA form, the CDR3 reads TGTGCCAGTAGTACCCCGGGAAGGGGGCCAGATACGCAGTATTTT. Translation gives CASSTPGRGPDTQYF.

The CDR3 loop reads CASSFEARQPQHF. Written as DNA, the CDR3 is TGTGCCAGCAGTTTCGAGGCGCGCCAGCCCCAGCATTTT. The chain joins TRBV12-3 or TRBV12-4 to TRBJ1-5; the D is unclear. This CDR3 is built from 13 residues. With 3 bases removed from V and 7 bases from J, the gap between germline ends came to 10 bases.

The V gene is TRBV10-3, the J gene TRBJ2-1; TRBD2 aligns across 8 bases. Germline V gene sequence: CDR1 ENHRY, CDR2 SYGVKD. This CDR3 spans 14 amino acids. V shed 10 bases, J shed 0 bases, and the junction held 5 bases outside the gene matches. The CDR3 region has the DNA TGTGCCAGCCAAAGCGGGAGCTCCTACAATGAGCAGTTCTTC. This codes for CASQSGSSYNEQFF.

The chain employs TRBV18 and TRBJ2-2; 9 nucleotides align to TRBD1. Germline CDR1 KGHSH, CDR2 LQKENI. The CDR3 consists of 15 residues. Losses at the gene ends were 2 bases for V and 5 bases for J; bases not matched to a gene: 3. CDR3 protein: CASSPAGQGTGELFF. DNA for the CDR3: TGTGCCAGCTCACCAGCGGGACAGGGAACCGGGGAGCTGTTTTTT.

The chain links TRBV25-1 to TRBJ2-7; D not certain. V lost 4 bases to trimming and J lost 5 bases, with 6 bases between them. CDR1 MGHDK and CDR2 SYGVNS come from the germline V gene. CDR3 length: 11 residues. CDR3 loop: CASSGLHEQYF. The DNA of the CDR3 is TGTGCCAGCAGTGGGCTCCACGAGCAGTACTTC.

The CDR3 DNA is TGTGCCAGCTCACCGCTTCTTGGAACAGGCGCTACCGGGGAGCTGTTTTTT. It is translated as CASSPLLGTGATGELFF. V usage is TRBV18 and J usage is TRBJ2-2; D is perhaps TRBD1 (5 bases). V lost 3 bases and J lost 5, with 19 bases in between. CDR3 size: 17 residues. Germline V lookup: CDR1 KGHSH, CDR2 LQKENI.

V is TRBV25-1 and J is TRBJ2-2; weak D call: TRBD1 (5 bases). The CDR3 length is 17 residues. V was trimmed by 0 bases and J by 6 bases, leaving 17 bases between them. CDR1 is MGHDK and CDR2 is SYGVNS in the germline V gene. CDR3: CASSEYGAGKGAGELFF. The CDR3 DNA is TGTGCCAGCAGTGAATATGGGGCAGGGAAAGGGGCCGGGGAGCTGTTTTTT.

The chain couples TRBV20-1 to TRBJ1-5, with 10 bases aligning to TRBD1. The CDR3 sequence is 17 residues long. Germline V gene data show CDR1 as DFQATT and CDR2 as SNEGSKA (reference sequence). V was clipped by 3 bases and J by 7 bases; unmatched bases: 15. CDR3 in amino acids: CSASPGQGGGGRQPQHF. The CDR3 DNA is TGCAGTGCTAGTCCCGGACAGGGGGGTGGAGGACGGCAGCCCCAGCATTTT.